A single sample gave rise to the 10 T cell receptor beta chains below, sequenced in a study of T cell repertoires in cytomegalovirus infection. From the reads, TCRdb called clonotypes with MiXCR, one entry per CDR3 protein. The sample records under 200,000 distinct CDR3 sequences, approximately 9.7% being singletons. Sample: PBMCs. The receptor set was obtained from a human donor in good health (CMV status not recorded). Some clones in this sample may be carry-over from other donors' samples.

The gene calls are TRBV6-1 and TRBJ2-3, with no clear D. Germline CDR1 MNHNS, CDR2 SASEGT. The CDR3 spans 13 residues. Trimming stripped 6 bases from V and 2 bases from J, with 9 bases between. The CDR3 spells CASRFAVTDTQYF. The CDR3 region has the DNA TGTGCCAGCAGGTTCGCAGTCACAGATACGCAGTATTTT.

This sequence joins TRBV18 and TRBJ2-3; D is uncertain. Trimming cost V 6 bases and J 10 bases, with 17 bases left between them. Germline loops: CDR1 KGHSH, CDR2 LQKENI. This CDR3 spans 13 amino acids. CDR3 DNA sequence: TGTGCCAGCTCGCTCGGACCCACGAGCCCGCAGTATTTT. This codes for CASSLGPTSPQYF.

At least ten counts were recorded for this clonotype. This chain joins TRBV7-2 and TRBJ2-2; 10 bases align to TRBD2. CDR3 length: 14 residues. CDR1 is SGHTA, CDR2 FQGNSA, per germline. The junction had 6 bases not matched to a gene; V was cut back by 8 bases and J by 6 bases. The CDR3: CASGKAGGAGELFF. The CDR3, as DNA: TGTGCCAGCGGCAAAGCGGGAGGGGCCGGGGAGCTGTTTTTT.

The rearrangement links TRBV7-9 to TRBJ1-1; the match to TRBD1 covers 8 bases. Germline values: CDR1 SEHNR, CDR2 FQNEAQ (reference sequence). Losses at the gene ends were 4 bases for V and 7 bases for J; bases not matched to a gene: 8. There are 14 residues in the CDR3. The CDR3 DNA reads TGTGCCAGCAGCTCCGGGACAGGCACGTTTGAAGCTTTCTTT. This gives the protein CASSSGTGTFEAFF.

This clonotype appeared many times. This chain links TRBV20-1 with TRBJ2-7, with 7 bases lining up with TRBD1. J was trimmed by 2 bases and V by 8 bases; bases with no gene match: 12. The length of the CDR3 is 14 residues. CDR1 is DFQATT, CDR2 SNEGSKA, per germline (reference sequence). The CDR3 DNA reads TGCAGTCTTTTCCTTCCGGGACAGACCTACGAGCAGTACTTC. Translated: CSLFLPGQTYEQYF.

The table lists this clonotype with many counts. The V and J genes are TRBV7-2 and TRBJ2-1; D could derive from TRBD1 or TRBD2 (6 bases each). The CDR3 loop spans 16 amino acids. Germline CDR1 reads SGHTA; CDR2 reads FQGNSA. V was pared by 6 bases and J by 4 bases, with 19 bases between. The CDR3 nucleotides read TGTGCCAGCAGGAAAGCACGAGGGGGGAGATACAATGAGCAGTTCTTC. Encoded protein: CASRKARGGRYNEQFF.

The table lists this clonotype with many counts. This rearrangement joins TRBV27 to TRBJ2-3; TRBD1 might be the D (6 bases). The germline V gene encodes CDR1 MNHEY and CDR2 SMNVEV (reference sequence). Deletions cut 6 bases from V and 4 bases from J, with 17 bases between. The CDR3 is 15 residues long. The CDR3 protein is CASSRLTGGPDTQYF. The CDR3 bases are TGTGCCAGCAGCCGCCTGACAGGTGGGCCAGATACGCAGTATTTT.

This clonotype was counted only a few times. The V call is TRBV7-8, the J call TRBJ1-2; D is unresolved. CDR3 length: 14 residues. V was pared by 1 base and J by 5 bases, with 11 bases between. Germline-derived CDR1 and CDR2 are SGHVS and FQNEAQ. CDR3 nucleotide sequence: TGTGCCAGCAGCTTAGGGATCGGAGGATATGGCTACACCTTC. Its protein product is CASSLGIGGYGYTF.

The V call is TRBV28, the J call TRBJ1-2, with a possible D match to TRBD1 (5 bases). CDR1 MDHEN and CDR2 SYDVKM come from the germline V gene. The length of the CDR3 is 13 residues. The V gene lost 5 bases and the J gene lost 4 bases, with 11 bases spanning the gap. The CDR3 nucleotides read TGTGCCAGCAGTCGGACACTCCTCTATGGCTACACCTTC. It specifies CASSRTLLYGYTF.

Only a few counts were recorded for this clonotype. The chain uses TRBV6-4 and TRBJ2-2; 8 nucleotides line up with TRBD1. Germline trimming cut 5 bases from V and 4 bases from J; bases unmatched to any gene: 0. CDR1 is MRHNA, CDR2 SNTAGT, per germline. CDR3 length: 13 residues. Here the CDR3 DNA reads TGTGCCAGCAGTCAGGGGGCCACCGGGGAGCTGTTTTTT. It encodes CASSQGATGELFF.